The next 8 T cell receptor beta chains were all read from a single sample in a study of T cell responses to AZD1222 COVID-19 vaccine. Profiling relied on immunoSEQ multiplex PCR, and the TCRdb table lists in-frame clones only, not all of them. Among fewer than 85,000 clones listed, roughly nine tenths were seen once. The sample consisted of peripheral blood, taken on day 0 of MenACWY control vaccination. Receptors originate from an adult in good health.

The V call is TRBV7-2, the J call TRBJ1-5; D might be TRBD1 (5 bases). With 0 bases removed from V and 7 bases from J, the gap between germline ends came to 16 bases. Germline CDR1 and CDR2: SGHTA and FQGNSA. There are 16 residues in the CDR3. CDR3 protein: CASSLAGRGSGQPQHF. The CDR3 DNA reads TGTGCCAGCAGCTTAGCGGGGCGGGGCTCGGGGCAGCCCCAGCATTTT.

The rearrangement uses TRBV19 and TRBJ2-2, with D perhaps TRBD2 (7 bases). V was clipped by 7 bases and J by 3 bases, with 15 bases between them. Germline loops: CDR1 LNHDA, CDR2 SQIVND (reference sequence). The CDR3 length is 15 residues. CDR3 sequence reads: CASTLGGAYTGELFF. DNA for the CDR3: TGTGCCAGTACCCTAGGGGGGGCCTACACCGGGGAGCTGTTTTTT.

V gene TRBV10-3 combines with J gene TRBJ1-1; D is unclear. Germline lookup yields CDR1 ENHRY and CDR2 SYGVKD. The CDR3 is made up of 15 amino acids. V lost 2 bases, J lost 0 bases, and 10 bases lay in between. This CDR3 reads CAISEVRVVNTEAFF. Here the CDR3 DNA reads TGTGCCATCAGTGAGGTAAGGGTGGTGAACACTGAAGCTTTCTTT.

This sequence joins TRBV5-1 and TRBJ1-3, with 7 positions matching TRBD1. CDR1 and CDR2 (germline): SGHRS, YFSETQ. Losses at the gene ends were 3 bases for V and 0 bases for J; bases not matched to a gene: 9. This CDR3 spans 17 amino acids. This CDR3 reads CASSWGPGTVSGNTIYF. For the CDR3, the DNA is TGCGCCAGCAGCTGGGGGCCCGGGACAGTCTCTGGAAACACCATATATTTT. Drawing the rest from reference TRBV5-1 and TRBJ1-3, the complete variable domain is KAGVTQTPRYLIKTRGQQVTLSCSPISGHRSVSWYQQTPGQGLQFLFEYFSETQRNKGNFPGRFSGRQFSNSRSEMNVSTLELGDSALYLCASSWGPGTVSGNTIYFGEGSWLTVV.

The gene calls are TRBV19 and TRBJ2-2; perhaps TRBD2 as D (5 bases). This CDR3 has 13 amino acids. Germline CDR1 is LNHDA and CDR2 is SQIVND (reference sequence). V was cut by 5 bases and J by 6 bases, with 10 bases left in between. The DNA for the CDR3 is TGTGCCAGTAGTGCCGGGGTGGCCGGGGAGCTGTTTTTT. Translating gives CASSAGVAGELFF.

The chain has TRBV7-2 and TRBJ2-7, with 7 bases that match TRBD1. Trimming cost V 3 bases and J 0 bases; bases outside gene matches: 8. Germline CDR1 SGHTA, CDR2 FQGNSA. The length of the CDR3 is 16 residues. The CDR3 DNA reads TGTGCCAGCAGCTTCATGGGTGGGACAGCCTCCTACGAGCAGTACTTC. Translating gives CASSFMGGTASYEQYF.

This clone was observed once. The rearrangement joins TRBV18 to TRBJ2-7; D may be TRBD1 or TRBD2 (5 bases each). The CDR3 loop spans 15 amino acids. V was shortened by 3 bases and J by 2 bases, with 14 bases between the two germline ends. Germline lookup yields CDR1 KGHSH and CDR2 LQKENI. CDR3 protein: CASSPGSGRPYEQYF. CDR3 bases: TGTGCCAGCTCACCTGGGTCGGGACGGCCCTACGAGCAGTACTTC. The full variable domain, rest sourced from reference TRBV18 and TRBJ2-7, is NAGVMQNPRHLVRRRGQEARLRCSPMKGHSHVYWYRQLPEEGLKFMVYLQKENIIDESGMPKERFSAEFPKEGPSILRIQQVVRGDSAAYFCASSPGSGRPYEQYFGPGTRLTVT.

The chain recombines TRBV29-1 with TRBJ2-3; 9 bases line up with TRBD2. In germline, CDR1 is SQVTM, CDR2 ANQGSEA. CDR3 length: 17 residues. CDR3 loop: CRGGGRGALFLTDTQYF. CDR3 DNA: TGCCGCGGGGGGGGGCGGGGGGCCCTTTTCCTCACAGATACGCAGTATTTT.